A single sample is the source of the 22 T cell receptor beta chains below, sequenced in a study of read filtering for tumor transcriptome and immune sequencing. The library was built from roughly 400 ng RNA with molecular barcoded adaptors for alpha/delta and beta/gamma chains. TCRdb analysed the reads with MiXCR anew, one entry per CDR3 protein. The table has tens of thousands of distinct CDR3 sequences, 20% to 25% seen once. Sequencing input: a population of CD138-negative cells sorted from bone marrow. The receptors were sampled from a donor at least 40 years old with multiple myeloma.

To note about this clonotype: Since a much larger clone is just one base distant, this may be a read error. The chain uses TRBV5-6 and TRBJ2-1; 7 nucleotides agree with TRBD2. Germline V gives CDR1 SGHDT, CDR2 YYEEEE. With 6 bases clipped from V and 3 bases from J, the junction kept 12 bases outside the gene matches. CDR3 length equals 16 residues. The chain's CDR3 is CASNSERGEIYNEQFF. CDR3 bases: TGTGCCAGCAACTCGGAGCGGGGTGAGATCTACAATGAGCAGTTCTTC.

The CDR3 DNA reads TGTGCCACCAGCAGAGATCGTCCCGGCTACACCTTC. Amino acids: CATSRDRPGYTF. The chain has TRBV15 and TRBJ1-2; no clear D gene. The CDR3 is made up of 12 amino acids. CDR1 and CDR2 (germline): LNHNV, YYDKDF (reference sequence). Trimming removed 0 bases at V and 8 bases at J, with 7 bases between.

The chain employs TRBV5-1 and TRBJ2-7; no firm D call. Germline values: CDR1 SGHRS, CDR2 YFSETQ. The germline V and J ends were trimmed by 5 bases and 2 bases, with 11 bases remaining between them. CDR3 length: 13 residues. The CDR3 loop is CASRYSPTYEQYF. In nucleotides, the CDR3 is TGCGCCAGCAGATACAGCCCGACCTACGAGCAGTACTTC.

Relative to its sample, this clonotype is medium-sized. V gene TRBV20-1 combines with J gene TRBJ2-2; D gene unclear. CDR1 is DFQATT, CDR2 SNEGSKA, per germline (reference sequence). Trimming shortened V by 5 bases and J by 2 bases, and 9 bases separated the two germline ends. This CDR3 comprises 13 residues. The CDR3 bases are TGCAGTGCTTGGATACCTAACACCGGGGAGCTGTTTTTT. This sequence encodes CSAWIPNTGELFF.

This clonotype turned up a few times. The V gene is TRBV7-9, the J gene TRBJ2-2; D remains unclear. Germline CDR1 is SEHNR and CDR2 is FQNEAQ (reference sequence). This CDR3 is 12 amino acids long. V was shortened by 7 bases and J by 5 bases, with 8 bases between the two germline ends. CDR3 DNA sequence: TGTGCCAGCAATCTGGGGACCGGGGAGCTGTTTTTT. Residues: CASNLGTGELFF.

The chain combines TRBV27 with TRBJ2-7, with D perhaps matching TRBD2 (6 bases). Per the germline V gene, CDR1 is MNHEY and CDR2 is SMNVEV (reference sequence). Trimming cost V 5 bases and J 8 bases, with 22 bases left between them. The CDR3 consists of 15 residues. The CDR3 DNA reads as TGTGCCAGCAGTGACCTTCCGGGAGTTGCCGTCCAGCAGTACTTC. Its translation is CASSDLPGVAVQQYF.

At least ten counts were recorded for this clonotype. The junction departs from the called germline gene at one end, perhaps through a read error. J is TRBJ2-1 and V is TRBV5-1; 8 positions match TRBD2. The CDR3 has 15 amino acids. Germline CDR1 is SGHRS and CDR2 is YFSETQ. The CDR3 loop reads CASSSGGGNPNVQFF. The CDR3 DNA follows: TGCGCCAGCAGCTCCGGCGGGGGGAACCCCAATGTGCAGTTCTTC.

Remarks on this clonotype: This likely came from a read error, as a far larger clone is one base away. This chain connects TRBV11-1 to TRBJ2-1; TRBD1 is a possible D gene (5 bases). Looked up from germline, CDR1 is SGHAT and CDR2 is FQDESV (reference sequence). Trimming shortened V by 11 bases and J by 5 bases, and 22 bases separated the two germline ends. The CDR3 covers 15 residues. In DNA, the CDR3 is TGTGCCGGCACCCCTTGGGGCCGAGAGAACAATGAGCAGTTCTTC. It yields the protein CAGTPWGRENNEQFF.

This clonotype appeared many times. The chain links TRBV4-1 to TRBJ2-7, with D tentatively TRBD2 (5 bases). This CDR3 contains 15 residues. Deletions cut 1 base from V and 5 bases from J, with 15 bases between. In germline, CDR1 is MGHRA, CDR2 YSYEKL. CDR3 coding DNA: TGCGCCAGCAGCCAAGGCTCAGCCCGGGGTAACGAGCAGTACTTC. It is translated as CASSQGSARGNEQYF.

This clonotype was counted ten times or more. The chain combines TRBV6-5 with TRBJ2-6; D gene unclear. The CDR3 is 16 amino acids. V was trimmed by 5 bases and J by 0 bases, leaving 11 bases between them. Germline V CDR1 and CDR2: MNHEY, SVGAGI. This chain's CDR3 is CASSDTGVSGANVLTF. The CDR3 region has the DNA TGTGCCAGCAGTGACACCGGAGTCTCTGGGGCCAACGTCCTGACTTTC.

The V call is TRBV7-2, the J call TRBJ2-3, with TRBD2 matching over 12 bases. Germline V gene lookup returns CDR1 SGHTA and CDR2 FQGNSA. This CDR3 is 18 amino acids long. J gave up 5 bases and V 3 bases, and 12 bases lay outside the gene matches. The DNA for the CDR3 is TGTGCCAGCAGCTTGTGGGGACTAGCGGGCCCGCAAAGAGATACGCAGTATTTT. It translates to CASSLWGLAGPQRDTQYF.

Turning to this clonotype: This may be a read error: a much more frequent sequence differs by one nucleotide. The chain couples TRBV20-1 to TRBJ2-3, with D hard to call. Germline V lookup: CDR1 DFQATT, CDR2 SNEGSKA (reference sequence). This CDR3 comprises 15 residues. V was shortened by 3 bases and J by 3 bases, with 16 bases between the two germline ends. The CDR3 coding sequence is TGCAGTGCTAGTGACACCTTCAAGGGAACAGATACGCAGTATTTT. Translation gives CSASDTFKGTDTQYF.

This chain connects TRBV20-1 to TRBJ1-6; D is unclear. CDR3 length equals 15 residues. Germline lookup yields CDR1 DFQATT and CDR2 SNEGSKA (reference sequence). The germline V and J ends were trimmed by 6 bases and 2 bases, with 14 bases remaining between them. Written as DNA, the CDR3 is TGCAGTGCGCAGCCCGGACTCACCTATAATTCACCCCTCCACTTT. This translates into CSAQPGLTYNSPLHF.

This clonotype was observed a few times. The genes are TRBV20-1 and TRBJ2-2; D is possibly TRBD2 (5 bases). CDR3 length: 14 residues. CDR1 is DFQATT, CDR2 SNEGSKA, per germline (reference sequence). V lost 6 bases to trimming and J lost 1 base, with 12 bases between them. This chain's CDR3 is CSAQPAGNTGELFF. The DNA of the CDR3 is TGCAGTGCCCAGCCTGCGGGGAACACCGGGGAGCTGTTTTTT.

This clonotype occurred many times. The rearrangement joins TRBV4-1 to TRBJ2-3, with unresolved D. The CDR3 length is 15 residues. CDR1 and CDR2 from the germline V gene are MGHRA and YSYEKL. Trimming took off 2 bases at V and 3 bases at J, with 12 bases between the two ends. The CDR3 is CASSQSWGQTDTQYF. In nucleotides, the CDR3 is TGCGCCAGCAGCCAATCCTGGGGTCAGACAGATACGCAGTATTTT.

This clonotype came up many times. The rearrangement uses TRBV14 and TRBJ2-5; possible D gene TRBD1, 5 bases. V lost 3 bases and J lost 2, with 7 bases in between. The CDR3 extends over 13 amino acids. CDR1 SGHDN and CDR2 FVKESK come from the germline V gene. CDR3 amino acids: CASSQTVQETQYF. The DNA of the CDR3 is TGTGCCAGCAGCCAGACAGTTCAAGAGACCCAGTACTTC.

This clonotype was recorded many times. The chain uses TRBV6-1 and TRBJ1-4; D possibly corresponds to TRBD1 (5 bases). The CDR3 has 14 amino acids. In germline, CDR1 is MNHNS, CDR2 SASEGT. V was pared by 4 bases and J by 4 bases, with 10 bases between. CDR3 sequence: CASSGGGGNEKLFF. For the CDR3, the DNA is TGTGCCAGCAGTGGGGGCGGAGGTAATGAAAAACTGTTTTTT.

The chain has TRBV6-1 and TRBJ1-5; D possibly corresponds to TRBD1 (5 bases). This CDR3 has 13 amino acids. Germline CDR1 reads MNHNS; CDR2 reads SASEGT. Trimming took off 1 base at V and 6 bases at J, with 7 bases between the two ends. CDR3 sequence reads: CASSEGGSQPQHF. DNA of the CDR3: TGTGCCAGCAGTGAAGGGGGGTCTCAGCCCCAGCATTTT.

Here the CDR3 reads CASSLGAGRDTQYF. CDR3 in DNA: TGTGCCAGCAGCTTAGGTGCAGGGCGTGATACGCAGTATTTT. This chain joins TRBV7-2 and TRBJ2-3, with D perhaps TRBD1 (5 bases). This CDR3 region has 14 residues. The ends were cut back, 1 base at V and 6 bases at J, with 11 bases in the middle. Germline lookup yields CDR1 SGHTA and CDR2 FQGNSA.

V usage is TRBV19 and J usage is TRBJ1-5; D might be TRBD1 (5 bases). Germline assignment: CDR1 LNHDA and CDR2 SQIVND (reference sequence). CDR3 length: 13 amino acids. V was shortened by 9 bases and J by 2 bases, with 11 bases between the two germline ends. Written as DNA, the CDR3 is TGTGCCAGCGGACAAACAGGCAATCAGCCCCAGCATTTT. Protein: CASGQTGNQPQHF.

The rearrangement links TRBV20-1 to TRBJ2-5, with D perhaps TRBD2 (7 bases). CDR3 size: 12 residues. The V and J ends lost 6 bases and 5 bases respectively, with 13 bases between them. Per the germline V gene, CDR1 is DFQATT and CDR2 is SNEGSKA (reference sequence). As DNA, the CDR3 is TGCAGTGCCCTAGGGGGGGTGGAGACCCAGTACTTC. This translates into CSALGGVETQYF.

V usage is TRBV7-6 and J usage is TRBJ2-5; 10 bases are shared with TRBD2. The length of the CDR3 is 17 residues. V lost 4 bases, J lost 2 bases, and 10 bases stayed unmatched. Germline lookup yields CDR1 SGHVS and CDR2 FNYEAQ. DNA of the CDR3: TGTGCCAGCAGCTCACCGCTACTAGCGGGGCTACAAGAGACCCAGTACTTC. It is translated as CASSSPLLAGLQETQYF. The variable domain in full, completed from reference TRBV7-6 and TRBJ2-5, reads GAGVSQSPRYKVTKRGQDVALRCDPISGHVSLYWYRQALGQGPEFLTYFNYEAQQDKSGLPNDRFSAERPEGSISTLTIQRTEQRDSAMYRCASSSPLLAGLQETQYFGPGTRLLVL.